These T cell receptor beta chains were read from a single sample in a study of blood T cell repertoires in COVID-19. Generated by immunoSEQ multiplex PCR, the TCRdb table keeps only in-frame clones and is missing some. Seen here are fewer than 85,000 clones, 88% observed once, and the top ten hold about 4.6%. What was sequenced was peripheral blood. Source of these receptors: a human donor in a cohort sampled during active COVID-19. Each CDR3 is given with its conserved first and last residue. D genes are given only for firm matches. Expanded clones get a size class; other rows say once, few or many, or leave the size out.

CDR3aa	CDR3nt	v_gene	j_gene	abundance	d_gene
CASSAGTAPLFVF	TGTGCCAGCAGCGCCGGGACAGCTCCCCTGTTCGTCTTC	TRBV7-9	TRBJ2-1	NA	TRBD1
CASSEPPLRSPQETQYF	TGCGCCAGCAGTGAGCCGCCGCTAAGGAGCCCCCAAGAGACCCAGTACTTC	TRBV10-2	TRBJ2-5	NA	NA
CNPGGPETQYF	TGCAACCCGGGGGGGCCCGAGACCCAGTACTTC	TRBV20-1	TRBJ2-5	NA	TRBD2
CASSSGQGNGYTF	TGTGCCAGCAGTTCCGGACAGGGTAATGGCTACACCTTC	TRBV6-6	TRBJ1-2	NA	TRBD1
CASSATGSNTEAFF	TGCGCCAGCAGCGCGACAGGGAGCAACACTGAAGCTTTCTTT	TRBV5-1	TRBJ1-1	NA	TRBD1
CASSLVGGTDTQYF	TGTGCCAGCAGCTTAGTAGGGGGAACAGATACGCAGTATTTT	TRBV7-9	TRBJ2-3	NA	NA
CASSQEVGTENSPLHF	TGCGCCAGCAGCCAAGAAGTTGGGACAGAGAATTCACCCCTCCACTTT	TRBV4-1	TRBJ1-6	NA	TRBD1
CASSRGKGSNQPQHF	TGTGCCAGCAGCCGCGGCAAGGGGAGCAATCAGCCCCAGCATTTT	TRBV6-5	TRBJ1-5	once	NA
CASSLGAANNEQFF	TGCGCCAGCAGCTTGGGGGCAGCCAACAATGAGCAGTTCTTC	TRBV5-1	TRBJ2-1	NA	NA
CASSPWTGLNTEAFF	TGTGCCAGCAGCCCGTGGACAGGACTGAACACTGAAGCTTTCTTT	TRBV7-9	TRBJ1-1	NA	TRBD1
CAWSSPLKPGELFF	TGTGCCTGGAGTTCACCTTTGAAGCCCGGGGAGCTGTTTTTT	TRBV30	TRBJ2-2	NA	NA
CASSWGEDTEAFF	TGTGCCAGCAGTTGGGGGGAGGACACTGAAGCTTTCTTT	TRBV12-3/TRBV12-4	TRBJ1-1	NA	NA
CASSLGTPYEQYF	TGTGCCAGCAGTTTAGGGACTCCCTACGAGCAGTACTTC	TRBV27	TRBJ2-7	NA	NA
CASSNDGQSSYNSPLHF	TGTGCCAGCAGCAATGATGGACAGAGCTCCTATAATTCACCCCTCCACTTT	TRBV21-1	TRBJ1-6	NA	NA
CASSPTGRNEKLFF	TGTGCCAGCAGCCCGACAGGGAGAAATGAAAAACTGTTTTTT	TRBV7-9	TRBJ1-4	NA	TRBD1
CASSYSWERELEQFF	TGTGCCAGCAGTTACTCTTGGGAGCGGGAGCTTGAGCAGTTCTTC	TRBV6-5	TRBJ2-1	NA	TRBD2
CASSNTRNTEAFF	TGTGCCAGTAGTAATACAAGGAACACTGAAGCTTTCTTT	TRBV19	TRBJ1-1	NA	NA
CASRDPGQGAVGNQPQHF	TGCGCCAGCAGAGACCCGGGACAGGGGGCGGTCGGCAATCAGCCCCAGCATTTT	TRBV10-1	TRBJ1-5	NA	TRBD1
CASSIEDIANTGELFF	TGTGCCAGTAGTATTGAGGACATTGCGAACACCGGGGAGCTGTTTTTT	TRBV19	TRBJ2-2	NA	NA
CASSAGPRGSGNTIYF	TGTGCCAGCAGCGCCGGGCCTCGGGGCTCTGGAAACACCATATATTTT	TRBV7-3	TRBJ1-3	NA	NA
CASSLGTGVYGYTF	TGCGCCAGCAGCTTGGGTACAGGGGTCTATGGCTACACCTTC	TRBV5-1	TRBJ1-2	once	TRBD1
CASSTGTGGIEQFF	TGCGCCAGCAGCACCGGGACAGGGGGCATTGAGCAGTTCTTC	TRBV5-1	TRBJ2-1	NA	TRBD1